The 4 T cell receptor beta chains below come from one sample, sequenced in a study of blood T cells in healthy people across ages. The second PCR ran roughly 6 to 11 cycles with a sample-barcoded 5' primer and J-beta primers. Each CDR3 protein gets one entry after TCRdb re-called the 5' RACE reads with MiXCR. The data hold about 700,000 distinct CDR3 sequences, with roughly 32% observed a single time. The sequenced sample consisted of blood. All receptors derive from a woman at least 80 years old in good health.

This chain connects TRBV12-3 or TRBV12-4 to TRBJ1-2; possible D gene TRBD1, 5 bases. Between the trimmed V and J ends, which lost 6 bases and 2 bases, there was a span of 16 bases. The CDR3 sequence is 15 residues long. The CDR3 DNA reads as TGTGCCAGCAGGGGGATAGGGGCCGTAAACTATGGCTACACCTTC. This encodes CASRGIGAVNYGYTF.

The chain uses TRBV5-6 and TRBJ2-5, with TRBD2 matching over 8 bases. The assigned J gene may be wrong: the sequence end matches TRBJ2-7 better. This CDR3 contains 16 residues. From germline, CDR1 is SGHDT and CDR2 YYEEEE. The CDR3 loop reads CASSLSGTRAGNEQYF. The DNA of the CDR3 is TGTGCCAGCAGCTTATCCGGGACTAGGGCCGGGAACGAGCAGTACTTC.

The sample holds many counts of this clonotype. V and J are TRBV2 and TRBJ2-6; D may be TRBD1 (5 bases). Trimming stripped 6 bases from V and 0 bases from J, with 18 bases between. Per germline, CDR1 SNHLY and CDR2 FYNNEI. The CDR3 has 18 residues. The CDR3 DNA reads as TGTGCCAGCAGGCAAGGGGCCCTGCCATTCTCTGGGGCCAACGTCCTGACTTTC. Translating it yields CASRQGALPFSGANVLTF.

This clonotype was detected ten times or more. The V call is TRBV5-1, the J call TRBJ1-2; D is unclear. CDR1 and CDR2 (germline): SGHRS, YFSETQ. Trimming removed 0 bases from V and 8 bases from J, with 11 bases in between. The CDR3 sequence is 13 residues long. Here the CDR3 DNA reads TGCGCCAGCAGCTTGGTAGAGGGTGGCGGCTACACCTTC. Protein sequence: CASSLVEGGGYTF.